The clone carrying this T cell receptor beta chain appeared many times. This sample is part of a study of neurological immune-mediated disorders. The time point denotes: longitudinal time-point 3. MiXCR, run by TCRdb on the 5' RACE reads, gives a single entry per CDR3 protein. Among about 50,000 distinct CDR3 sequences, roughly 8.4% were seen once, and the ten largest hold over 1.5%. This sequence was found in a woman aged 40 to 50 in good health. What was sequenced was PBMCs.

CDR3 in DNA: TGCGCCAGCAGCTTGAACCGGGACTACGAGCAGTACTTC. Amino acids: CASSLNRDYEQYF. The rearrangement uses TRBV5-1 and TRBJ2-7, with D possibly TRBD2 on 5 matching bases. This CDR3 is built from 13 residues. V dropped 1 base and J dropped 3 bases, with 8 bases sitting between them. Germline V gene sequence: CDR1 SGHRS, CDR2 YFSETQ.